This T cell receptor (beta chain) is from a study of Ad26.COV2.S vaccination and SARS-CoV-2 variants. Overall study: In the study, Ad26.COV2.S was injected intramuscularly once, or twice 56 days apart.

Assay used: immunoSEQ multiplex PCR; TCRdb lists only in-frame clones, some missing. The sample yields some 350,000 clones, 75% to 90% seen once. The CDR3 extends over 13 amino acids. V was clipped by 5 bases and J by 3 bases, with 10 bases between them. Germline V gene sequence: CDR1 MNHEY, CDR2 SVGEGT. Treatment described: some 20 received Ad26.COV2.S at low or high dose, single or two shots; a few received placebo; per-sample allocation not given. All samples were drawn on day 63, counting from the first vaccine or placebo injection. The clonotype originates from a person between 18 and 59 years old who received the Ad26.COV2.S COVID-19 vaccine or a placebo. This chain links TRBV6-2 or TRBV6-3 with TRBJ1-2; D not resolved. Sequenced here: peripheral blood, sampled in a trial of Ad26.COV2.S vaccine versus placebo. The CDR3 DNA reads as TGTGCCAGCAGTCTAACTGGGTACTATGGCTACACCTTC. Its protein is CASSLTGYYGYTF.